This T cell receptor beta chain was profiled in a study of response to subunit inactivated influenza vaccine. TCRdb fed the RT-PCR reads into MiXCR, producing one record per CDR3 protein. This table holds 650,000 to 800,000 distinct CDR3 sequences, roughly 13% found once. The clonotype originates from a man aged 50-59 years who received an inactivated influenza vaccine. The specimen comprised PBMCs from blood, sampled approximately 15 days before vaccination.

The CDR3: CASSAGTSNEQFF. CDR3 sequence (DNA): TGTGCCAGCTCCGCCGGGACAAGCAATGAGCAGTTCTTC. The V gene is TRBV18, the J gene TRBJ2-1, with a weak D call TRBD1 (6 bases). The V and J ends lost 6 bases and 6 bases respectively, with 12 bases between them. The CDR3 has 13 amino acids. Germline-derived CDR1 and CDR2 are KGHSH and LQKENI.